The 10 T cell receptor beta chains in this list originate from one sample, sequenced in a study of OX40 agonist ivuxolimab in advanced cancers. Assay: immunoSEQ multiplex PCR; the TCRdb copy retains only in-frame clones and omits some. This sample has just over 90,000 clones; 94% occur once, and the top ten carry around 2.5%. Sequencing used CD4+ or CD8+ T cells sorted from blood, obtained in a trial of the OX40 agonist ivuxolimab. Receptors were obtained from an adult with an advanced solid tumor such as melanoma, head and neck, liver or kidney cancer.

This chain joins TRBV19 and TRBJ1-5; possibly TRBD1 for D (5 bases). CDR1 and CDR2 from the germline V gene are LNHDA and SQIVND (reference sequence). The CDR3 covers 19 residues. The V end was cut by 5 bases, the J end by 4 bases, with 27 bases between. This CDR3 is CASSPWGRYSTLRNQPQHF. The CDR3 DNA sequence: TGTGCCAGTAGTCCATGGGGACGATACTCCACCCTCCGAAATCAGCCCCAGCATTTT.

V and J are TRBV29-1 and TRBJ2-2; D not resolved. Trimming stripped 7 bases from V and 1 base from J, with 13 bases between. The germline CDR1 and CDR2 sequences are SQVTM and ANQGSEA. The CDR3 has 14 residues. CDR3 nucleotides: TGCAGCGCTCATACGACCGGGAACACCGGGGAGCTGTTTTTT. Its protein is CSAHTTGNTGELFF.

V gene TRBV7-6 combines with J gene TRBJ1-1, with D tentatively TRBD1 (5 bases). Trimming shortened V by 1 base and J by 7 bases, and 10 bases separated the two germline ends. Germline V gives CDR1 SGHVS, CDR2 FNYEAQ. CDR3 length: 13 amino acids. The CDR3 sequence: CASSLGGDREAFF. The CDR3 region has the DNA TGTGCCAGCAGCTTAGGAGGGGACCGTGAAGCTTTCTTT.

The CDR3 loop is CASSPQGIRTDTQYF. In DNA form, the CDR3 reads TGTGCCAGCAGTCCCCAGGGGATACGAACAGATACGCAGTATTTT. The chain couples TRBV6-5 to TRBJ2-3; possible D gene TRBD1, 6 bases. Germline loops: CDR1 MNHEY, CDR2 SVGAGI. V was cut by 5 bases and J by 3 bases, with 15 bases left in between. CDR3 size: 15 residues.

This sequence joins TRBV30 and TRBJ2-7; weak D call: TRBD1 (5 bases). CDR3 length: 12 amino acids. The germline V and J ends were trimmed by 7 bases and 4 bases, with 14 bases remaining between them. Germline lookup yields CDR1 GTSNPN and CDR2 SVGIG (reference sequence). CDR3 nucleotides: TGTGCCTCCTCTGGATCAGGGTACGAGCAGTACTTC. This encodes CASSGSGYEQYF.

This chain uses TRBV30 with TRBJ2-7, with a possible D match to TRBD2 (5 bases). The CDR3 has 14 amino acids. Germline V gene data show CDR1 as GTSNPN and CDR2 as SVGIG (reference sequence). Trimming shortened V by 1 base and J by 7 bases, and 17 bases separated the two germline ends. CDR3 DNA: TGTGCCTGGAGTGGGTGGGAGTGGAGTTTAGAGCAGTACTTC. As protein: CAWSGWEWSLEQYF.

The CDR3 bases are TGTGCCACCTACAACTACGAGCAGTACTTC. This encodes CATYNYEQYF. The V and J genes are TRBV6-6 and TRBJ2-7; no firm D call. The CDR3 contains 10 residues. Trimming removed 10 bases from V and 3 bases from J, with 7 bases in between. CDR1 MNHNY and CDR2 SVGAGI come from the germline V gene (reference sequence).

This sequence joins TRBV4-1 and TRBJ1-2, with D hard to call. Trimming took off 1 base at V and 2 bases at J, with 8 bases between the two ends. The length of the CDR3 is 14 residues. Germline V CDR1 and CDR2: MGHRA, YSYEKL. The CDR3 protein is CASSQAGGNYGYTF. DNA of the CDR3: TGCGCCAGCAGCCAAGCGGGCGGAAACTATGGCTACACCTTC.

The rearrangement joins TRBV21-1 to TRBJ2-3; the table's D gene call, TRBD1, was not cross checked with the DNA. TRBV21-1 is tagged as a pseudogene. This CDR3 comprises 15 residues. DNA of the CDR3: TGTGCCAGCAGCAAAGTGGGGCAGGGTAAGGATACGCAGTATTTT. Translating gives CASSKVGQGKDTQYF.

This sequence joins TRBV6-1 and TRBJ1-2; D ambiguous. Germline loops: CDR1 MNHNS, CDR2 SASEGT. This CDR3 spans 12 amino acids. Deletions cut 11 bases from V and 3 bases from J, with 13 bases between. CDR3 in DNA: TGTGCCTGCTTGGGCCGGGACTATGGCTACACCTTC. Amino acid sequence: CACLGRDYGYTF.